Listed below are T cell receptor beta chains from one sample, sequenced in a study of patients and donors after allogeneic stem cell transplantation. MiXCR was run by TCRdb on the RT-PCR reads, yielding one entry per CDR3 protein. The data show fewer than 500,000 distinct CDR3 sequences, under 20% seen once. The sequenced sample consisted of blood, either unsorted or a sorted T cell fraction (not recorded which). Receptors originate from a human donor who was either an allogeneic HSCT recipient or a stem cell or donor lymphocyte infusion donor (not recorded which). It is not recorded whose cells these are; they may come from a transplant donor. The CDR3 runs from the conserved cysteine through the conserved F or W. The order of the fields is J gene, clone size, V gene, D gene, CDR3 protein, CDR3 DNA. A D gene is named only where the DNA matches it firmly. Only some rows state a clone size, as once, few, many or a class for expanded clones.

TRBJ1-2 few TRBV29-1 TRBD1 CSVPGQGNYGYTF TGCAGCGTTCCAGGACAGGGTAACTATGGCTACACCTTC
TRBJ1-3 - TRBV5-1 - CASSLAPGQGDTIYF TGCGCCAGCAGCTTGGCCCCGGGGCAGGGAGACACCATATATTTT
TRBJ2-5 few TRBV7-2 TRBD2 CASSPGRLAGKTQYF TGTGCCAGCAGCCCGGGTAGATTAGCGGGAAAGACCCAGTACTTC
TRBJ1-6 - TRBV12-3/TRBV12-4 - CASSFGRSPLHF TGTGCCAGCAGTTTTGGCAGGTCACCCCTCCACTTT
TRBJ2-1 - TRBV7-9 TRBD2 CASTMGVAGDSYNEQFF TGTGCCAGCACCATGGGGGTAGCGGGAGATTCCTACAATGAGCAGTTCTTC
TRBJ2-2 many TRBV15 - CATSRDGATRTATGELFF TGTGCCACCAGCAGAGATGGGGCCACAAGGACGGCCACCGGGGAGCTGTTTTTT
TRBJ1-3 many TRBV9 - CASSPVTVSSGNTIYF TGTGCCAGCAGCCCAGTGACAGTCTCCTCTGGAAACACCATATATTTT
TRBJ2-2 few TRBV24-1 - CATGGRGANTGELFF TGTGCCACCGGAGGCAGGGGCGCGAACACCGGGGAGCTGTTTTTT
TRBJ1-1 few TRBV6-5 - CASSYVANTEAFF TGTGCCAGCAGTTACGTGGCGAACACTGAAGCTTTCTTT
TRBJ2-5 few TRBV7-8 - CASSLWDPLKTQYF TGTGCCAGCAGCTTGTGGGACCCGCTCAAGACCCAGTACTTC
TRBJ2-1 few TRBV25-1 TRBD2 CASSASGGIYNEQFF TGTGCCAGCAGTGCCTCGGGGGGGATCTACAATGAGCAGTTCTTC
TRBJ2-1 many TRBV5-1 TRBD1 CASSRGQGSYNEQFF TGCGCCAGCAGCCGGGGACAGGGCTCCTACAATGAGCAGTTCTTC
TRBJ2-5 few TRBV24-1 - CATSDPGRKETQYF TGTGCCACCAGTGACCCGGGCAGAAAAGAGACCCAGTACTTC
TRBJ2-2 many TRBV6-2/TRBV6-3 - CASSRQGGAGELFF TGTGCCAGCAGTCGGCAGGGAGGCGCCGGGGAGCTGTTTTTT
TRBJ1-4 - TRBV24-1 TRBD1 CATSDRGTGGEKLFF TGTGCCACCAGTGACCGCGGGACAGGGGGGGAAAAACTGTTTTTT
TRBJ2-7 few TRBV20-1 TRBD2 CSVWGLAGLNDEQYF TGCAGCGTCTGGGGACTAGCGGGACTAAACGACGAGCAGTACTTC
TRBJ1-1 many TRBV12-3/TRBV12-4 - CASSLEGARAFF TGTGCCAGCAGTTTAGAAGGGGCCCGAGCTTTCTTT
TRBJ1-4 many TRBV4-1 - CASSQVSRTNEKLFF TGCGCCAGCAGCCAAGTTAGCAGAACTAATGAAAAACTGTTTTTT
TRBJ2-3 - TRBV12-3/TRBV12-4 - CASSLMGRTDTQYF TGTGCCAGCAGTTTAATGGGACGGACAGATACGCAGTATTTT
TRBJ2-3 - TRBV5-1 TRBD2 CASSLIGASGSPDTQYF TGCGCCAGCAGCTTGATCGGTGCTAGCGGGAGCCCAGATACGCAGTATTTT
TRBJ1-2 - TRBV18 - CASSMGSNYGYTF TGTGCCAGCTCGATGGGGTCTAACTATGGCTACACCTTC
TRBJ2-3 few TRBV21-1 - CASSIPAGGQGPDTQYF TGTGCCAGCAGCATACCCGCCGGAGGACAGGGCCCAGATACGCAGTATTTT
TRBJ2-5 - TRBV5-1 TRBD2 CASSLGLAGVGVETQYF TGCGCCAGCAGCTTGGGGCTAGCGGGAGTAGGAGTGGAGACCCAGTACTTC
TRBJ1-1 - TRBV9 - CAISTRGATEAFF TGTGCCATCAGCACTCGGGGGGCCACTGAAGCTTTCTTT
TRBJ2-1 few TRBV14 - CASSQDLRDEQFF TGTGCCAGCAGCCAAGATCTCCGGGATGAGCAGTTCTTC
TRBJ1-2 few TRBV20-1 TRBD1 CSAKLPGQAIYGYTF TGCAGTGCTAAACTCCCGGGACAGGCAATCTATGGCTACACCTTC
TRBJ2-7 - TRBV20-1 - CSARGGRLEQYF TGCAGTGCTAGAGGGGGTCGCCTCGAGCAGTACTTC
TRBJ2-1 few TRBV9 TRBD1 CASSVQTGTGVSNEQFF TGTGCCAGCAGCGTACAAACCGGGACAGGGGTATCAAATGAGCAGTTCTTC
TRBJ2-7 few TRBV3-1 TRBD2 CASSPRPGGRTGEQYF TGTGCCAGCAGCCCGCGTCCGGGCGGGAGGACTGGGGAGCAGTACTTC
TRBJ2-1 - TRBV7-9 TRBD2 CASSPRTSSDYNEQFF TGTGCCAGCAGCCCCAGGACTAGCTCCGATTACAATGAGCAGTTCTTC
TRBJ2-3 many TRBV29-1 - CSASAQGYTQYF TGCAGCGCCAGCGCACAGGGTTATACGCAGTATTTT
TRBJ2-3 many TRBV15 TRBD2 CATSRVGGRGPDTQYF TGTGCCACCAGCAGAGTAGGCGGGAGGGGCCCAGATACGCAGTATTTT
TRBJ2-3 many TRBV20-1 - CSASSGGGSTDTQYF TGCAGTGCCAGTAGTGGGGGCGGTTCCACAGATACGCAGTATTTT
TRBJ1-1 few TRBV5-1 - CASRQEPMNTEAFF TGCGCCAGCAGACAGGAACCCATGAACACTGAAGCTTTCTTT
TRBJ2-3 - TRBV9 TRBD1 CASSVDRGHGDTQYF TGTGCCAGCAGCGTGGACAGGGGGCATGGAGATACGCAGTATTTT
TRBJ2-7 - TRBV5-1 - CASSLEWGSSYEQYF TGCGCCAGCAGCTTGGAGTGGGGTAGCTCCTACGAGCAGTACTTC
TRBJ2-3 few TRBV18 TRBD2 CASSPKSGGLTDTQYF TGTGCCAGCTCACCGAAGAGCGGGGGGTTGACAGATACGCAGTATTTT
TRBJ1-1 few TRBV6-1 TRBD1 CASSERRGRRTEAFF TGTGCCAGCAGTGAACGCAGGGGGCGAAGGACTGAAGCTTTCTTT
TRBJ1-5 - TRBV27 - CASGRVGDGNQPQHF TGTGCCAGCGGACGGGTGGGGGACGGCAATCAGCCCCAGCATTTT
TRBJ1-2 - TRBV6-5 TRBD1 CASRGQGDGYTF TGTGCCAGCAGGGGACAGGGGGATGGCTACACCTTC
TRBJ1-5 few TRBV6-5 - CASSSHEIGQPQHF TGTGCCAGCAGTTCCCACGAGATTGGACAGCCCCAGCATTTT
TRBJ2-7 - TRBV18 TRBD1 CASSLWDRGYEQYF TGTGCCAGCTCACTCTGGGACAGGGGGTACGAGCAGTACTTC